This T cell receptor beta chain was recorded in a study of T cells in Graves' hyperthyroidism and ophthalmopathy. Amplification of TCR beta CDR3 regions used RNA as the template. HTBI primers drove first-round RT-PCR of the TCR CDR3. TCRdb re-derived calls from the multiplex PCR reads in MiXCR, one entry per CDR3 protein. Here the sample spans more than 600,000 distinct CDR3 sequences, roughly 17% being singletons. This clonotype was picked up many times. The sequenced material came from blood. The receptor was isolated from a man in his late teens or twenties with Graves' hyperthyroidism.

The CDR3 loop is CASEGTAGTEAFF. Written as DNA, the CDR3 is TGTGCCAGCGAGGGAACAGCTGGCACTGAAGCTTTCTTT. The V gene is TRBV28, the J gene TRBJ1-1; D remains ambiguous. This CDR3 contains 13 residues. Germline CDR1 MDHEN, CDR2 SYDVKM. V gave up 8 bases and J gave up 4 bases, with 14 bases separating them.